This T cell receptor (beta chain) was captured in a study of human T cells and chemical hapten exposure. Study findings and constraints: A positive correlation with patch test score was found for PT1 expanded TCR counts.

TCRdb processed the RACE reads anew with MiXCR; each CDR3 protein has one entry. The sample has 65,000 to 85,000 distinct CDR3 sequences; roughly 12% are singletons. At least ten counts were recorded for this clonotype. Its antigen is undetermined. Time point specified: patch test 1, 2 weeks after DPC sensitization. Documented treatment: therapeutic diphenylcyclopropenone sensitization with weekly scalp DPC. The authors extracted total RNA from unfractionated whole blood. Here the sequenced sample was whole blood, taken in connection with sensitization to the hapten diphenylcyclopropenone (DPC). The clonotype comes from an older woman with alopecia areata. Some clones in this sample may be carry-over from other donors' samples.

The CDR3 DNA sequence: TGCAGTGCTAGAGGGGACAGGGGGGAAGCTTTCTTT. Its translation: CSARGDRGEAFF. The chain joins TRBV20-1 to TRBJ1-1, with 11 bases fitting TRBD1. Trimming at V came to 1 base and at J to 8 bases, leaving 0 bases not matched to a gene. The CDR3 is 12 residues long. Germline CDR1 and CDR2: DFQATT and SNEGSKA (reference sequence).